This TCR beta chain came from a study of spatial heterogeneity in lung cancer (dated by TCRdb to 2018 to 2020). Describing the broader study: More beta-chain than alpha-chain transcripts were consistently detected, likely reflecting higher beta-chain transcript abundance. The study linked features of the TCR repertoire to counts of nonsynonymous mutations, which were determined by whole-exome sequencing of tumor tissue. In the raw uncorrected reads, each unique combination of TCR and UMI appeared more than ten times on average. The study quantitatively compared TCR alpha and beta repertoires across multiple tumor regions, matched nontumor lung and blood in non-small cell lung cancer. A strong correlation was found between TCR transcript counts in tumor regions and a T cell transcriptional module score from matched bulk RNA-seq. Both alpha and beta chains were TCR-sequenced in hundreds of tumor regions, around 65 matched nontumor lung samples and around 54 PBMC samples obtained at surgery.

Receptors were amplified or captured by 5' RACE. TCRdb records NextSeq 500 as the sequencer. The TCR library protocol attached a unique molecular identifier to each TCR cDNA molecule to allow correction of PCR and sequencing errors. The study's own analysis went as follows. TCR identification, UMI-based error correction and CDR3 extraction were performed with Decombinator tools. TCRs above a frequency of 2 per 1,000, corresponding to the top 1% of the tumor frequency distribution, were defined as expanded. Expanded tumor TCRs statistically deemed absent (corrected P<0.05) from at least one tumor region were classed as regional, and all other expanded tumor TCRs were classed as ubiquitous. Rényi diversity was computed with the R vegan package after subsampling each repertoire 100 times to 5,000 TCRs. CDR3 similarity networks were built from amino acid triplet string-kernel similarity, with CDR3s being connected when pairwise similarity was above 0.82. In TCRdb, the public reads were trimmed at Q25 with fastp and aligned with MiXCR, with productive beta chains retained. Rows merge per CDR3 protein into single entries with the most common DNA and genes. The V and J calls were determined by TCRdb, not by the authors. The sample data list about 100,000 distinct CDR3 sequences, and roughly 4.5% of these were observed just once. Approximately 22% of the sample goes to the ten largest clones.

Broader findings and caveats from the paper: Additional single-cell paired TCR alpha and beta sequencing was considered necessary to confirm, at a functional level, the hypothesis that regional TCRs recognize regional mutations. TCR-seq was estimated to cover only approximately 7% of tumor T cells for alpha chains and approximately 13% for beta chains. The tumor nonsynonymous mutation count correlated with the number of expanded intratumoral alpha and beta TCRs. The count of ubiquitous expanded TCRs correlated with the count of ubiquitous nonsynonymous mutations, and the count of regional expanded TCRs correlated with the count of regional nonsynonymous mutations.

Including cysteine and phenylalanine, the CDR3 has 13 amino acids. Left in the record is the CDR3 DNA by itself, 39 bases read in frame from the first base. CDR1 is given as DFQATT and CDR2 as SNEGSKA, both from the germline V gene (reference sequence). The trim is 4 bases for V and 6 bases for J, with a gap of 13 bases between the germline ends. This clonotype was counted ten times or more. Its specific antigen is unknown. One base away there is no much larger clone; base qualities are not given. The intended sense of this specimen's time point label: sample taken at primary tumor resection. The donors were approximately 70 patients from the lung TRACERx cohort who had early-stage, untreated non-small cell lung cancer. Whole RNA extracted from tumor and nontumor lung tissue, or from cryopreserved PBMC samples, was used for TCR sequencing without cell sorting. A patient was chosen for TCR sequencing only when enough RNA was available from at least two tumor regions. Tumor and adjacent nontumor lung specimens were reviewed by a lung pathologist before selection.

Material: lung tumor tissue, obtained at surgery. The TCR sequence derives from a male donor with early-stage non-small cell lung cancer. Rearrangement joined TRBV20-1 to TRBJ2-1, with the D gene call left open. CDR3 sequence: CSANTISLNEQFF. DNA sequence: TGCAGTGCTAATACAATTTCCCTCAATGAGCAGTTCTTC.